This is a list of T cell receptor beta chains from one sample in a study of blood T cell repertoires in COVID-19. Repertoires were generated with immunoSEQ multiplex PCR, while TCRdb's copy carries only in-frame clones and drops some. The sample contains 300,000 to 350,000 clones, about 87% of which appear only once. Sequenced input: PBMCs or T cells enriched from blood (not recorded which). The receptors come from a man aged 25-45 years who had recovered from COVID-19. Both conserved end residues are part of each CDR3. D genes are given only for firm matches. A clone size is listed for some rows: how often the clone was seen (once, few, many), or a class if it is expanded.

clone size	V gene	D gene	J gene	CDR3 DNA	CDR3 protein
NA	TRBV30	NA	TRBJ2-1	TGTGCCTGGAGTGCCCCTGGCAGGGTTATCAATGAGCAGTTCTTC	CAWSAPGRVINEQFF
once	TRBV5-1	TRBD2	TRBJ2-1	TGCGCCAGCAGCTCAGGGCGGGGGGAGCAGTTCTTC	CASSSGRGEQFF
once	TRBV14	NA	TRBJ1-6	TGTGCCAGCAGCCTAAGGGGTTCACCCCTCCACTTT	CASSLRGSPLHF
NA	TRBV27	TRBD1	TRBJ1-6	TGTGCCAGCAGTTTGGCGACAGGGACCAATTCACCCCTCCACTTT	CASSLATGTNSPLHF
NA	TRBV28	NA	TRBJ1-2	TGTGCCAGCAGTCTGACGGAGGGGTACGGCTACACCTTC	CASSLTEGYGYTF
NA	TRBV19	TRBD1	TRBJ1-5	TGTGCCAGTAGTCTGGACAGGGAGGGATATCAGCCCCAGCATTTT	CASSLDREGYQPQHF
once	TRBV5-1	TRBD1	TRBJ2-7	TGCGCCAGCAGCTCCGGGACAGGGGCCTACGAGCAGTACTTC	CASSSGTGAYEQYF
NA	TRBV7-9	NA	TRBJ1-2	TGTGCCAGCAGCGCGTCAGGGAGGTATGGCTACACCTTC	CASSASGRYGYTF
NA	TRBV28	NA	TRBJ2-1	TGTGCCAGCTGGGGCGGTACCTACAATGAGCAGTTCTTC	CASWGGTYNEQFF
NA	TRBV3-1/TRBV3-2	NA	TRBJ2-2	TGTGCCAGCAGCCAAGAGCAGGGGACGAACACCGGGGAGCTGTTTTTT	CASSQEQGTNTGELFF
NA	TRBV14	NA	TRBJ1-2	TGTGCCAGCAGCCGACGGCGGGGGGCCGACTATGGCTACACCTTC	CASSRRRGADYGYTF
NA	TRBV29-1	NA	TRBJ1-4	TGCAGCGTTTTCTTCAATGAAAAACTGTTTTTT	CSVFFNEKLFF
few	TRBV7-6	TRBD1	TRBJ1-6	TGTGCCAGCAGCCGGGACAGGGGAGGGTCACCCCTCCACTTT	CASSRDRGGSPLHF
NA	TRBV4-2	NA	TRBJ2-5	TGTGCCAGCAGCCAAGATCGGGAGACCCAGTACTTC	CASSQDRETQYF
NA	TRBV23-1	TRBD1	TRBJ1-1	TGCGCCAGCAGTATCCGGACAGGGGGAGGCACTGAAGCTTTCTTT	CASSIRTGGGTEAFF
NA	TRBV2	NA	TRBJ2-1	TGTGCCAGCAGTGGGTCGGCTAGGTACAATGAGCAGTTCTTC	CASSGSARYNEQFF
NA	TRBV2	TRBD1	TRBJ2-7	TGTGCCAGCAGTGCCGACAGGGGGTACGAGCAGTACTTC	CASSADRGYEQYF
NA	TRBV7-9	TRBD1	TRBJ1-4	TGTGCCAGCAGCATAGGCGGACAGGGCGCAACTAATGAAAAACTGTTTTTT	CASSIGGQGATNEKLFF
NA	TRBV28	NA	TRBJ2-7	TGTGCCAGCACTACAACCCGGCTGGACATCGGTAGGGACGAGCAGTACTTC	CASTTTRLDIGRDEQYF
NA	TRBV4-2	TRBD2	TRBJ2-1	TGTGCCAGCAGCCAAGACCCGGGACTAGCGGTTGGTGAGCAGTTCTTC	CASSQDPGLAVGEQFF
NA	TRBV19	TRBD1	TRBJ1-5	TGTGCCAGTAGTTTACGACAGGGGGCTGCTCAGCCCCAGCATTTT	CASSLRQGAAQPQHF
NA	TRBV5-4	NA	TRBJ1-2	TGTGCCAGCAGCAGGGGCGGTGTTGGCGATAACTATGGCTACACCTTC	CASSRGGVGDNYGYTF
NA	TRBV2	TRBD1	TRBJ2-6	TGTGCCAGCAGACCAAAACCGGGACAGTCGTACTCTGGGGCCAACGTCCTGACTTTC	CASRPKPGQSYSGANVLTF
once	TRBV4-1	NA	TRBJ1-4	TGCGCCAGCAGCCAGCTCCGGTCGGAAAAACTGTTTTTT	CASSQLRSEKLFF
NA	TRBV7-8	TRBD2	TRBJ2-7	TGTGCCAGCAGCTTAGCTAGCGGGCCGACCTACGAGCAGTACTTC	CASSLASGPTYEQYF
NA	TRBV7-8	NA	TRBJ2-5	TGTGCCAGCAGCCTCCTAAGATACAGAAGCTCCCAAGAGACCCAGTACTTC	CASSLLRYRSSQETQYF
NA	TRBV7-9	NA	TRBJ1-3	TGTGCCAGCAGCTTAGTTAAGGGGCTCTCTGGAAACACCATATATTTT	CASSLVKGLSGNTIYF
NA	TRBV2	NA	TRBJ1-1	TGTGCCAGCACTCTATATGCTGAAGCTTTCTTT	CASTLYAEAFF
few	TRBV5-4	NA	TRBJ1-1	TGTGCCAGCAGAGACACAGGGAAGAACACTGAAGCTTTCTTT	CASRDTGKNTEAFF
NA	TRBV27	NA	TRBJ1-6	TGTGCCAGCAGTTTTACAGGTTCGAGCTATAATTCACCCCTCCACTTT	CASSFTGSSYNSPLHF
NA	TRBV2	NA	TRBJ2-4	TGTGCCAGCAGTGAGGTCCCGGGCGCGCGGGGCATTCAGTACTTC	CASSEVPGARGIQYF
NA	TRBV27	NA	TRBJ1-6	TGTGCCAGCAGCCTAGTGGGAGGTAACAATTCACCCCTCCACTTT	CASSLVGGNNSPLHF
NA	TRBV7-2	NA	TRBJ2-7	TGTGCCAGCAGCTTAGGCTTCCCAAACAGCCCCTCGTACGAGCAGTACTTC	CASSLGFPNSPSYEQYF
few	TRBV11-2	TRBD1	TRBJ2-7	TGTGCCAGCAGCCCCTCAGACAGGGGCGAGCAGTACTTC	CASSPSDRGEQYF
once	TRBV28	TRBD1	TRBJ1-2	TGTGCCAGCAGCCCCCCAGGGGGCCGGGGCTACACCTTC	CASSPPGGRGYTF
NA	TRBV5-5	NA	TRBJ2-1	TGTGCCAGCAGCTTGGAATGGGGAGGAAGGCATGAGCAGTTCTTC	CASSLEWGGRHEQFF
NA	TRBV10-3	NA	TRBJ2-1	TGTGCCATCAGCGAACGGGGGGCGTCCTACAATGAGCAGTTCTTC	CAISERGASYNEQFF
NA	TRBV5-1	NA	TRBJ1-2	TGCGCCAGCAGCTTGGTCAGTTCGGCAGGGTCCGGCTACACCTTC	CASSLVSSAGSGYTF
NA	TRBV7-2	TRBD2	TRBJ2-1	TGTGCCAGCAGAAGCGGGGGGGGTAGCTCCTACAATGAGCAGTTCTTC	CASRSGGGSSYNEQFF
NA	TRBV18	TRBD1	TRBJ1-1	TGTGCCAGCTCACCGGGACAGTGGGGGACGAACACTGAAGCTTTCTTT	CASSPGQWGTNTEAFF
NA	TRBV7-9	TRBD1	TRBJ2-7	TGTGCCAGCAGCCACTGGACAGGGGGTGGGGACGAGCAGTACTTC	CASSHWTGGGDEQYF
NA	TRBV27	TRBD1	TRBJ2-1	TGTGCCAGCAGTTTACGGACAGGGTCGTACAATGAGCAGTTCTTC	CASSLRTGSYNEQFF
NA	TRBV27	NA	TRBJ1-3	TGTGCCAGCAGTCGTACGAAAAACGGAAGGGGGAGTTCTGGAAACACCATATATTTT	CASSRTKNGRGSSGNTIYF
NA	TRBV28	NA	TRBJ1-2	TGTGCCAGCTTCGACTCAGGGAAATATGGCTACACCTTC	CASFDSGKYGYTF
NA	TRBV7-9	TRBD1	TRBJ2-7	TGTGCCAGCAGCCCGCCGGACAGGGGCAACGAGCAGTACTTC	CASSPPDRGNEQYF